These 30 T cell receptor beta chains were sequenced from one sample in a study of regulatory T cells in long-lasting Graves disease. Arm-PCR of CDR3 regions and iRepertoire HTBI primers were used to build TCR beta libraries. TCRdb re-called the multiplex PCR reads through MiXCR, storing one row per CDR3 protein. The repertoire has a few hundred thousand distinct CDR3 sequences, 16% of them found once; the top ten carry 25% to 30%. As for time point: newly diagnosed GD, antithyroid drugs for less than 3 months. PBMC RNA was the source of the TCR library. These data were likewise used in another study, on T cells in Graves' hyperthyroidism and ophthalmopathy.

This sample comprised peripheral blood mononuclear cells (PBMCs), obtained at new diagnosis, from a patient treated with antithyroid drugs. The receptors shown here come from a middle-aged man with Graves disease.

The rearrangement links TRBV20-1 to TRBJ1-6; no firm D call. Trimming took off 4 bases at V and 5 bases at J, with 9 bases between the two ends. Germline V gene lookup returns CDR1 DFQATT and CDR2 SNEGSKA (reference sequence). This CDR3 region has 13 residues. The CDR3 coding sequence is TGCAGTGCTAATGTACAGAATAATTCACCCCTCCACTTT. This encodes CSANVQNNSPLHF.

This clonotype was observed at least ten times. The chain is built from TRBV20-1 and TRBJ1-1; TRBD1 aligns across 7 bases. The CDR3 loop spans 17 amino acids. V was clipped by 3 bases and J by 0 bases; unmatched bases: 13. Germline loops: CDR1 DFQATT, CDR2 SNEGSKA (reference sequence). CDR3 loop: CSASPRAGGFMNTEAFF. As DNA, the CDR3 is TGCAGTGCTAGCCCACGGGCAGGGGGTTTTATGAACACTGAAGCTTTCTTT.

This clonotype appeared a few times. The chain has TRBV20-1 and TRBJ1-4; D gene unclear. The germline V and J ends were trimmed by 5 bases and 4 bases, with 17 bases remaining between them. Germline values: CDR1 DFQATT, CDR2 SNEGSKA (reference sequence). The CDR3 contains 15 residues. The CDR3 spells CSASKRDLGNEKLFF. CDR3 bases: TGCAGTGCTTCAAAAAGGGATCTCGGTAATGAAAAACTGTTTTTT.

This clonotype has a single count. V gene TRBV25-1 combines with J gene TRBJ1-1; D not certain. Trimming cost V 5 bases and J 7 bases, with 14 bases left between them. The CDR3 is made up of 13 amino acids. CDR1 and CDR2 from the germline V gene are MGHDK and SYGVNS. Written as DNA, the CDR3 is TGTGCCAGCAGTTTTGGGCTACCAGGTGAAGCTTTCTTT. Protein sequence: CASSFGLPGEAFF.

This chain joins TRBV3-1 and TRBJ2-3; 8 bases match TRBD2. The J segment lost 1 base and the V segment lost 5 bases, leaving 5 bases of the junction unmatched. The CDR3 is 15 residues long. Per germline, CDR1 LGHDT and CDR2 YNNKEL (reference sequence). The CDR3 sequence is CASSTRGGGTDTQYF. For the CDR3, the DNA is TGTGCCAGCAGCACTCGGGGGGGGGGCACAGATACGCAGTATTTT.

Ten or more counts support this clonotype. V usage is TRBV7-9 and J usage is TRBJ1-3; D call uncertain. V dropped 1 base and J dropped 2 bases, with 6 bases sitting between them. The CDR3 runs to 14 residues. Germline CDR1 reads SEHNR; CDR2 reads FQNEAQ (reference sequence). The CDR3 DNA follows: TGTGCCAGCAGCTTAGGGTTCGCTGGAAACACCATATATTTT. Translation: CASSLGFAGNTIYF.

This clonotype has ten or more counts. The chain joins TRBV7-9 to TRBJ2-7; 7 bases are shared with TRBD1. CDR3 length equals 13 residues. V dropped 5 bases and J dropped 1; count of bases not matched to a gene: 2. From germline, CDR1 is SEHNR and CDR2 FQNEAQ (reference sequence). DNA of the CDR3: TGTGCCAGCAGCCAGACAGGGTCCTACGAGCAGTACTTC. This gives the protein CASSQTGSYEQYF. The variable domain in full, completed from reference TRBV7-9 and TRBJ2-7, reads DTGVSQNPRHKITKRGQNVTFRCDPISEHNRLYWYRQTLGQGPEFLTYFQNEAQLEKSRLLSDRFSAERPKGSFSTLEIQRTEQGDSAMYLCASSQTGSYEQYFGPGTRLTVT.

There are many counts of this clonotype. The genes are TRBV24-1 and TRBJ1-2, with 7 bases lining up with TRBD1. Germline V gene sequence: CDR1 KGHDR, CDR2 SFDVKD. The length of the CDR3 is 14 residues. V dropped 6 bases and J dropped 6; count of bases not matched to a gene: 9. The CDR3 protein is CATSRSGGPHGYTF. The CDR3 DNA reads TGTGCCACCAGTAGGTCAGGGGGTCCTCATGGCTACACCTTC.

In its sample, this clonotype was seen many times. This chain connects TRBV5-1 to TRBJ1-5; D ambiguous. Germline V gene lookup returns CDR1 SGHRS and CDR2 YFSETQ. The length of the CDR3 is 13 residues. V was cut by 0 bases and J by 11 bases, with 12 bases left in between. The CDR3 DNA reads TGCGCCAGCAGCTTGGACGGGGTTAGTGCCCAGCATTTT. This translates into CASSLDGVSAQHF.

This clonotype showed up many times. The V gene is TRBV19, the J gene TRBJ1-5, with a weak D call TRBD1 (5 bases). The CDR3 loop spans 15 amino acids. Germline CDR1 is LNHDA and CDR2 is SQIVND (reference sequence). V lost 3 bases and J 3 bases, leaving 12 bases between the germline ends. CDR3 nucleotides: TGTGCCAGTAGTATCTGGGACGGCAACAATCAGCCCCAGCATTTT. Translating gives CASSIWDGNNQPQHF.

The J gene is TRBJ2-3, the V gene TRBV2, with D possibly being TRBD2 (6 bases). V lost 7 bases, J lost 0 bases, and 14 bases lay in between. The CDR3 extends over 15 amino acids. In germline, CDR1 is SNHLY, CDR2 FYNNEI. The chain's CDR3 is CASKPPGTSTDTQYF. In DNA, the CDR3 is TGTGCCAGCAAACCCCCCGGGACTAGCACAGATACGCAGTATTTT.

This clonotype was counted many times. The chain has TRBV29-1 and TRBJ2-1; 11 nucleotides line up with TRBD2. In germline, CDR1 is SQVTM, CDR2 ANQGSEA. Trimming cost V 8 bases and J 6 bases; bases outside gene matches: 3. CDR3 length: 12 residues. The CDR3 DNA sequence: TGCAGCAGTAGCGGGGGGGCCAATGAGCAGTTCTTC. It translates to CSSSGGANEQFF.

This clonotype showed up just a few times. V and J are TRBV9 and TRBJ1-4; no firm D call. V gave up 0 bases and J gave up 0 bases, with 9 bases separating them. This CDR3 is 16 amino acids long. The germline V gene encodes CDR1 SGDLS and CDR2 YYNGEE. CDR3 DNA: TGTGCCAGCAGCGTAGGAGCTGGCCCAACTAATGAAAAACTGTTTTTT. As protein: CASSVGAGPTNEKLFF.

This clonotype was recorded a few times. The chain joins TRBV20-1 to TRBJ1-6, with 9 bases aligning to TRBD1. From germline, CDR1 is DFQATT and CDR2 SNEGSKA (reference sequence). This CDR3 spans 13 amino acids. V lost 5 bases to trimming and J lost 8 bases; unmatched junction nucleotides: 4. The CDR3 region has the DNA TGCAGTGCTCAGACAGGGGGGTATTCACCCCTCCACTTT. Its translation is CSAQTGGYSPLHF.

The chain couples TRBV18 to TRBJ2-1, with 7 bases aligning to TRBD1. The trim removed 3 bases at V and 0 bases at J, leaving 5 bases unmatched. The germline V gene has CDR1 KGHSH and CDR2 LQKENI. This CDR3 is 16 amino acids long. The CDR3 DNA sequence: TGTGCCAGCTCACCGACACAGGGGAGCTCCTACAATGAGCAGTTCTTC. It translates to CASSPTQGSSYNEQFF.

This clonotype was seen a few times. CDR3 bases: TGCGCCAGCAGCCAAGTGGTTGGTGGGGCCCTAGGTCGAGCTTTCTTT. It encodes CASSQVVGGALGRAFF. The rearrangement links TRBV4-3 to TRBJ1-1; D is possibly TRBD1 (5 bases). The CDR3 has 16 amino acids. The ends were cut back, 1 base at V and 10 bases at J, with 22 bases in the middle. CDR1 and CDR2 (germline): LGHNA, YSLEER.

The chain couples TRBV19 to TRBJ1-5; possibly TRBD1 for D (6 bases). Trimming left V 2 bases short and J 7 bases short, with 15 bases between. CDR1 and CDR2 from the germline V gene are LNHDA and SQIVND (reference sequence). This CDR3 region has 15 residues. CDR3 in amino acids: CASSINRVSNQPQHF. CDR3 DNA sequence: TGTGCCAGTAGTATAAACAGGGTTTCCAACCAGCCCCAGCATTTT.

With regard to this clonotype: This clone may be a read error of a much larger clone one base away. The V call is TRBV2, the J call TRBJ2-7; 8 bases are a match to TRBD2. V lost 4 bases and J lost 7; bases outside the gene matches: 12. Germline assignment: CDR1 SNHLY and CDR2 FYNNEI. The CDR3 length is 15 residues. The CDR3 nucleotides read TGTGCCAGCAGTGTAGGTAGCGGGGAGATCAATGAGCAGTACTTC. This sequence encodes CASSVGSGEINEQYF.

There are a few counts of this clonotype. The gene calls are TRBV12-3 or TRBV12-4 and TRBJ2-2; D is uncertain. Trimming shortened V by 6 bases and J by 4 bases, and 9 bases separated the two germline ends. The CDR3 has 13 residues. The CDR3 loop is CASRFTSTGELFF. CDR3 DNA sequence: TGTGCCAGCAGGTTCACCAGCACCGGGGAGCTGTTTTTT.

This clonotype was seen repeatedly, ten times or more. The chain uses TRBV2 and TRBJ2-2; the D is unclear. Germline CDR1 is SNHLY and CDR2 is FYNNEI. Trimming took off 6 bases at V and 0 bases at J, with 5 bases between the two ends. The CDR3 length is 13 residues. CDR3 in DNA: TGTGCCAGCAGGAAAACGAACACCGGGGAGCTGTTTTTT. Translation gives CASRKTNTGELFF.

This clonotype came up many times. The rearrangement joins TRBV7-2 to TRBJ2-1; TRBD2 is a possible D gene (5 bases). CDR1 is SGHTA, CDR2 FQGNSA, per germline. V lost 0 bases and J 7 bases, leaving 7 bases between the germline ends. The CDR3 has 13 amino acids. The CDR3 protein is CASSLATGNEQFF. The CDR3 region has the DNA TGTGCCAGCAGCTTAGCTACGGGGAATGAGCAGTTCTTC.

This clonotype appeared many times. The J gene is TRBJ2-4, the V gene TRBV3-1; tentative D call: TRBD1 (5 bases). CDR3 length: 15 residues. Deletions cut 4 bases from V and 1 base from J, with 11 bases between. CDR1 and CDR2 (germline): LGHDT, YNNKEL (reference sequence). In DNA, the CDR3 is TGTGCCAGCAGCCGAGAAGGGGTTGCCAAAAACATTCAGTACTTC. It translates to CASSREGVAKNIQYF.

This clonotype was seen many times. The chain recombines TRBV28 with TRBJ1-5, with no clear D. The CDR3 is 13 residues long. V was pared by 7 bases and J by 5 bases, with 12 bases between. Germline V CDR1 and CDR2: MDHEN, SYDVKM. The CDR3 DNA is TGTGCCAGCATCTCACTGCTTGATCAGCCCCAGCATTTT. Residues: CASISLLDQPQHF.

This clonotype was detected only a few times. The chain uses TRBV3-1 and TRBJ2-2; D unresolved. This CDR3 is built from 17 residues. Between the trimmed V and J ends, which lost 6 bases and 3 bases, there was a span of 20 bases. The germline CDR1 and CDR2 sequences are LGHDT and YNNKEL (reference sequence). The CDR3 bases are TGTGCCAGCAGACCGACCGAAAAACACAGTTACACCGGGGAGCTGTTTTTT. Residues: CASRPTEKHSYTGELFF.

About this clonotype itself: Just one base apart from a much larger clone, this may be a read error. The CDR3 DNA is TGTGCCAGCAGCGTAGTATCCTGGGAAGAGACCCAGTACTTC. This encodes CASSVVSWEETQYF. The gene calls are TRBV9 and TRBJ2-5; D unresolved. Germline V gene lookup returns CDR1 SGDLS and CDR2 YYNGEE. Trimming cost V 0 bases and J 3 bases, with 9 bases left between them. There are 14 residues in the CDR3.

The rearrangement joins TRBV4-3 to TRBJ2-6; a weak D match, TRBD1 (5 bases). Trimming shortened V by 0 bases and J by 1 base, and 16 bases separated the two germline ends. Germline-derived CDR1 and CDR2 are LGHNA and YSLEER. The CDR3 sequence is 19 residues long. The CDR3 DNA is TGCGCCAGCAGCCAAGATTTGCATAGGGGAATGTCTGGGGCCAACGTCCTGACTTTC. This translates into CASSQDLHRGMSGANVLTF.

This chain uses TRBV9 with TRBJ2-5, with 7 bases aligning to TRBD2. V was clipped by 0 bases and J by 4 bases; unmatched bases: 9. CDR1 and CDR2 from the germline V gene are SGDLS and YYNGEE. This CDR3 has 16 amino acids. CDR3 DNA: TGTGCCAGCAGCGTAGCTACTGGACTAGGTGGAGAGACCCAGTACTTC. It is translated as CASSVATGLGGETQYF.

The V and J genes are TRBV19 and TRBJ2-7, with no clear D. From germline, CDR1 is LNHDA and CDR2 SQIVND (reference sequence). The length of the CDR3 is 13 residues. The V and J ends lost 4 bases and 0 bases respectively, with 7 bases between them. CDR3 DNA sequence: TGTGCCAGTAGTACAGCGACCTCCTACGAGCAGTACTTC. It codes for CASSTATSYEQYF.

There are a few counts of this clonotype. The chain links TRBV6-1 to TRBJ2-1, with D perhaps matching TRBD2 (5 bases). Germline-derived CDR1 and CDR2 are MNHNS and SASEGT. This CDR3 has 12 residues. V was shortened by 4 bases and J by 8 bases, with 9 bases between the two germline ends. DNA of the CDR3: TGTGCCAGCAGTGGACGGAGGTATGAGCAGTTCTTC. It is translated as CASSGRRYEQFF.

Notes on this clonotype: This may arise from a read error, as a much more abundant clone is one base away. The chain joins TRBV6-1 to TRBJ2-5; 7 bases agree with TRBD1. This CDR3 region has 16 residues. Trimming removed 7 bases from V and 4 bases from J; junction bases left unmatched: 15. CDR1 and CDR2 from the germline V gene are MNHNS and SASEGT. The CDR3 sequence: CASNGWGQDRRETQYF. The CDR3 DNA reads as TGTGCCAGCAATGGTTGGGGGCAGGACAGGCGAGAGACCCAGTACTTC.